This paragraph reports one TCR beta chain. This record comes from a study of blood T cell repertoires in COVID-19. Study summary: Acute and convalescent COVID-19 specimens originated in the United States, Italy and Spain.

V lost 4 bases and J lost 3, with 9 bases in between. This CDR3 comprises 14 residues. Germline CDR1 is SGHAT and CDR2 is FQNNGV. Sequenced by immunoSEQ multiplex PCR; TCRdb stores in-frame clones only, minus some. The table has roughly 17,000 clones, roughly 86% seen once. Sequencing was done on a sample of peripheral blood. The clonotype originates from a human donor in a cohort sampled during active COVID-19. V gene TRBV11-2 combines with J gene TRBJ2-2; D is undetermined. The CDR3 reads CASSSYSYTGELFF. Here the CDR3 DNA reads TGTGCCAGCAGCTCCTACAGCTACACCGGGGAGCTGTTTTTT.